A selection of T cell receptor beta chains follows, all from one sample in a study of blood T cell repertoires in COVID-19. Assay: immunoSEQ multiplex PCR; the TCRdb copy retains only in-frame clones and omits some. The sample holds 100,000 to 150,000 clones, roughly 82% seen once. Sequencing was done on a sample of peripheral blood. These receptors were obtained from a human donor in a cohort sampled during active COVID-19. Each CDR3 is given with its conserved first and last residue. The order of the fields is D gene, J gene, clone size, V gene, CDR3 protein, CDR3 DNA. D genes are given only for firm matches. Some rows mark clone size as missing; the rest say once, few, many or name a class of expanded clone.

TRBD2 | TRBJ2-3 | - | TRBV7-9 | CASSPASLAGRTDTQYF | TGTGCCAGCAGCCCGGCGTCCCTAGCGGGTCGCACAGATACGCAGTATTTT
- | TRBJ1-5 | - | TRBV19 | CASTDWTDNQPQHF | TGTGCCAGTACTGATTGGACAGACAATCAGCCCCAGCATTTT
- | TRBJ2-2 | - | TRBV7-9 | CASSLGTAQSTGELFF | TGTGCCAGCAGCTTAGGGACAGCCCAGAGTACGGGGGAGCTGTTTTTT
TRBD2 | TRBJ2-3 | - | TRBV7-9 | CASSPTDGLAGLTDTQYF | TGTGCCAGCAGCCCAACTGATGGCCTAGCGGGGCTCACAGATACGCAGTATTTT
- | TRBJ1-5 | once | TRBV7-9 | CASSATQGSNQPQHF | TGTGCCAGCAGCGCAACCCAGGGCTCCAATCAGCCCCAGCATTTT
TRBD1 | TRBJ1-5 | once | TRBV6-2/TRBV6-3 | CASSYRETGGQPQHF | TGTGCCAGCAGTTACCGGGAGACAGGGGGTCAGCCCCAGCATTTT
- | TRBJ1-1 | - | TRBV6-2/TRBV6-3 | CASSTQGGNTEAFF | TGTGCCAGCAGTACACAGGGCGGGAACACTGAAGCTTTCTTT
- | TRBJ1-2 | few | TRBV7-2 | CASSPFPGDPNYGYTF | TGTGCCAGCAGCCCCTTCCCAGGGGACCCTAACTATGGCTACACCTTC
- | TRBJ1-1 | - | TRBV29-1 | CSVDMTAEAFF | TGCAGCGTCGACATGACAGCCGAAGCTTTCTTT
- | TRBJ2-5 | - | TRBV30 | CAWSVGGNRAETQYF | TGTGCCTGGAGTGTTGGCGGGAATCGGGCAGAGACCCAGTACTTC
- | TRBJ2-3 | - | TRBV30 | CAWSPQGSSTDTQYF | TGTGCCTGGAGCCCTCAGGGGTCGAGCACAGATACGCAGTATTTT
- | TRBJ1-3 | - | TRBV7-9 | CASSLGPGRLGNTIYF | TGTGCCAGCAGCTTAGGTCCCGGCAGGCTGGGAAACACCATATATTTT
- | TRBJ2-5 | - | TRBV5-4 | CASSWGGQETQYF | TGTGCCAGCAGCTGGGGAGGCCAAGAGACCCAGTACTTC
- | TRBJ2-7 | - | TRBV5-1 | CASSPGDSIPYEQYF | TGCGCCAGCAGCCCGGGGGACAGTATTCCCTACGAGCAGTACTTC
- | TRBJ1-1 | - | TRBV27 | CASSPDAREFGAFF | TGTGCCAGCAGTCCCGACGCTCGGGAGTTTGGGGCTTTCTTT
TRBD2 | TRBJ2-3 | - | TRBV10-1 | CASSERVGLAQYF | TGCGCCAGCAGTGAGCGGGTGGGACTAGCGCAGTATTTT
- | TRBJ1-1 | few | TRBV3-1/TRBV3-2 | CASNGDGNTEAFF | TGTGCCAGCAACGGAGACGGGAACACTGAAGCTTTCTTT
- | TRBJ2-7 | - | TRBV19 | CASSMGPSDEQYF | TGTGCCAGTAGTATGGGGCCTTCCGACGAGCAGTACTTC
- | TRBJ2-3 | - | TRBV19 | CASSGLASDTQYF | TGTGCCAGTAGTGGCCTAGCATCCGATACGCAGTATTTT
- | TRBJ2-7 | once | TRBV12-5 | CASGSPQPPPSEQYF | TGTGCTAGTGGTTCCCCTCAACCCCCCCCCAGCGAGCAGTACTTC
- | TRBJ2-7 | - | TRBV28 | CASITTPGEQYF | TGTGCCAGCATCACTACACCGGGAGAGCAGTACTTC
- | TRBJ2-7 | - | TRBV2 | CASRPSGVRGYF | TGTGCCAGCAGGCCCTCGGGGGTGAGGGGGTACTTC
TRBD1 | TRBJ2-3 | - | TRBV5-1 | CASSLQGSTDTQYF | TGCGCCAGCAGCTTACAGGGGAGCACAGATACGCAGTATTTT
- | TRBJ2-3 | - | TRBV6-4 | CASSDGQKSTDTQYF | TGTGCCAGCAGTGATGGACAGAAAAGCACAGATACGCAGTATTTT
- | TRBJ2-7 | - | TRBV6-6 | CASTERQSLLGEQYF | TGTGCCAGCACAGAGCGACAGTCCCTCCTGGGCGAGCAGTACTTC
- | TRBJ2-1 | - | TRBV12-3/TRBV12-4 | CASSLGYYNEQFF | TGTGCCAGCAGTTTGGGCTACTACAATGAGCAGTTCTTC
- | TRBJ1-1 | - | TRBV28 | CASSYQGKTMNTEAFF | TGTGCCAGCAGTTATCAGGGAAAAACCATGAACACTGAAGCTTTCTTT
- | TRBJ2-1 | - | TRBV9 | CASSVGYEQFF | TGTGCCAGCAGCGTAGGCTACGAGCAGTTCTTC
TRBD1 | TRBJ2-2 | - | TRBV11-2 | CASSPRTGANTGELFF | TGTGCCAGCAGCCCAAGGACAGGAGCTAACACCGGGGAGCTGTTTTTT
- | TRBJ1-3 | - | TRBV27 | CASSQGKGNTIYF | TGTGCCAGCAGCCAGGGGAAAGGAAACACCATATATTTT
- | TRBJ2-1 | - | TRBV11-2 | CASSLDWANNEQFF | TGTGCCAGCAGCTTAGACTGGGCCAACAATGAGCAGTTCTTC
- | TRBJ1-2 | - | TRBV29-1 | CSVDGSGQGGLGYGYTF | TGCAGCGTTGACGGTTCGGGGCAGGGAGGCCTAGGGTATGGCTACACCTTC
TRBD2 | TRBJ2-1 | once | TRBV24-1 | CATSVASGRKDEQFF | TGTGCCACCAGTGTGGCTAGCGGGAGGAAGGATGAGCAGTTCTTC
TRBD1 | TRBJ2-7 | - | TRBV27 | CASGERQGLYEQYF | TGTGCCAGCGGGGAGAGACAGGGGCTCTACGAGCAGTACTTC
- | TRBJ2-1 | once | TRBV11-2 | CASSPQRTLNEQFF | TGTGCCAGCAGCCCCCAAAGGACACTTAATGAGCAGTTCTTC
- | TRBJ1-1 | - | TRBV4-3 | CASSQALGANTEAFF | TGCGCCAGCAGCCAAGCCCTTGGGGCTAACACTGAAGCTTTCTTT
TRBD1 | TRBJ2-7 | - | TRBV30 | CAWSVQRGPYEQYF | TGTGCCTGGAGTGTTCAGAGGGGGCCCTACGAGCAGTACTTC
- | TRBJ2-1 | - | TRBV5-1 | CASKVRDNEQFF | TGCGCCAGCAAAGTGAGGGACAATGAGCAGTTCTTC
TRBD1 | TRBJ2-7 | - | TRBV5-6 | CASRWTGTGDHYEQYF | TGTGCCAGCAGGTGGACCGGGACAGGGGATCACTACGAGCAGTACTTC
- | TRBJ1-2 | - | TRBV5-1 | CASSLDDIYGYTF | TGCGCCAGCAGCTTGGATGACATCTATGGCTACACCTTC
- | TRBJ2-1 | - | TRBV6-5 | CASSRGKPSHNEQFF | TGTGCCAGCAGCCGCGGGAAACCCTCCCACAATGAGCAGTTCTTC
- | TRBJ1-1 | - | TRBV3-1/TRBV3-2 | CASAKTGVAPLNEAFF | TGTGCCAGCGCAAAAACGGGAGTGGCACCATTGAATGAAGCTTTCTTT
TRBD2 | TRBJ2-3 | - | TRBV18 | CASSPRSLAGTDTQYF | TGTGCCAGCTCACCACGGAGTCTAGCGGGGACAGATACGCAGTATTTT
- | TRBJ2-3 | - | TRBV6-2/TRBV6-3 | CASSDRITDTQYF | TGTGCCAGCAGTGACAGGATCACAGATACGCAGTATTTT
- | TRBJ2-7 | - | TRBV2 | CASSDHSGGLVYEQYF | TGTGCCAGCAGTGACCACTCAGGGGGGCTGGTTTACGAGCAGTACTTC
- | TRBJ2-7 | - | TRBV13 | CASSLEAGGLGEQYF | TGTGCCAGCAGCTTAGAGGCAGGGGGGTTAGGCGAGCAGTACTTC
TRBD1 | TRBJ2-7 | once | TRBV7-9 | CASSFTGTGNEQYF | TGTGCCAGCAGCTTTACCGGGACAGGGAACGAGCAGTACTTC
TRBD1 | TRBJ2-7 | few | TRBV5-1 | CASSPGQGTVYEQYF | TGCGCCAGCAGCCCGGGACAGGGGACGGTCTACGAGCAGTACTTC
- | TRBJ2-1 | - | TRBV7-3 | CASSLMAPLNEQFF | TGTGCCAGCAGCTTAATGGCCCCCCTCAATGAGCAGTTCTTC
- | TRBJ2-5 | - | TRBV5-1 | CASSPGWAGEETQYF | TGCGCCAGCAGTCCCGGATGGGCAGGGGAAGAGACCCAGTACTTC
TRBD2 | TRBJ2-2 | - | TRBV4-1 | CASSPRLAGGTGELFF | TGCGCCAGCAGCCCCCGGCTAGCGGGAGGCACCGGGGAGCTGTTTTTT